Below are 3 T cell receptor beta chains sequenced from a single sample in a study of blood T cell repertoires in COVID-19. The assay was immunoSEQ multiplex PCR, and TCRdb's table has in-frame clones only and misses some. The data show hundreds of thousands of clones, with under 90% seen just once and 2.5% to 3% held by the top ten. The specimen sequenced was PBMCs or T cells enriched from blood (not recorded which). Receptor source: a woman in her fifties or sixties who had been exposed to COVID-19.

The chain recombines TRBV25-1 with TRBJ1-1, with a possible D match to TRBD1 (6 bases). There are 14 residues in the CDR3. Trimming took off 3 bases at V and 1 base at J, with 9 bases between the two ends. Germline-derived CDR1 and CDR2 are MGHDK and SYGVNS. The CDR3 protein is CASSDVTGNTEAFF. DNA for the CDR3: TGTGCCAGCAGTGATGTGACAGGGAACACTGAAGCTTTCTTT.

The V call is TRBV20-1, the J call TRBJ2-3; 7 bases are shared with TRBD2. V shed 6 bases, J shed 13 bases, and the junction held 10 bases outside the gene matches. Germline V gene data show CDR1 as DFQATT and CDR2 as SNEGSKA (reference sequence). The CDR3 is made up of 11 amino acids. The DNA for the CDR3 is TGCAGTGCCCTCGCGGGGGTGGTAGAGTATTTT. Its translation is CSALAGVVEYF.

The rearrangement uses TRBV3-1 (or the pseudogene TRBV3-2) and TRBJ2-5; D unclear. CDR1 and CDR2 from the germline V gene are LGHDT and YNNKEL (reference sequence). Trimming removed 2 bases at V and 2 bases at J, with 15 bases between. The CDR3 runs to 16 residues. The DNA of the CDR3 is TGTGCCAGCAGCCAACCCCTCTTTGCGGTTCAAGAGACCCAGTACTTC. Translation gives CASSQPLFAVQETQYF.